Listed here are 2 T cell receptor beta chains from one sample, sequenced in a study of early T cells in non-severe SARS-CoV-2 infection. TCRdb ran MiXCR on the 5' RACE reads and lists one entry per CDR3 protein. There are about 80,000 distinct CDR3 sequences in the sample; over 9% occur only once, and about 4.6% lies in the top ten. Sequencing used whole blood. The receptors shown here come from an adult who was a healthcare worker with PCR-confirmed SARS-CoV-2 infection or an uninfected control (not recorded which).

This clonotype was seen at least ten times. The chain is built from TRBV7-9 and TRBJ1-2; 10 bases map to TRBD1. The V segment lost 3 bases and the J segment 2 bases; nucleotides outside the gene matches: 3. The germline gives CDR1 SEHNR, CDR2 FQNEAQ (reference sequence). This CDR3 has 15 amino acids. Here the CDR3 reads CASSFRQGANYGYTF. The CDR3 DNA reads TGTGCCAGCAGCTTCAGACAGGGGGCAAACTATGGCTACACCTTC.

The rearrangement links TRBV7-2 to TRBJ2-1; 9 nucleotides line up with TRBD2. CDR3 size: 16 residues. Germline-derived CDR1 and CDR2 are SGHTA and FQGNSA. V lost 4 bases and J lost 3; bases outside the gene matches: 7. CDR3 in amino acids: CASSSFGSGSYNEQFF. The CDR3 bases are TGTGCCAGCAGCTCCTTTGGTAGCGGGAGCTACAATGAGCAGTTCTTC. Based on the CDR3 plus reference TRBV7-2 and TRBJ2-1, the full variable domain is GAGVSQSPSNKVTEKGKDVELRCDPISGHTALYWYRQSLGQGLEFLIYFQGNSAPDKSGLPSDRFSAERTGGSVSTLTIQRTQQEDSAVYLCASSSFGSGSYNEQFFGPGTRLTVL.